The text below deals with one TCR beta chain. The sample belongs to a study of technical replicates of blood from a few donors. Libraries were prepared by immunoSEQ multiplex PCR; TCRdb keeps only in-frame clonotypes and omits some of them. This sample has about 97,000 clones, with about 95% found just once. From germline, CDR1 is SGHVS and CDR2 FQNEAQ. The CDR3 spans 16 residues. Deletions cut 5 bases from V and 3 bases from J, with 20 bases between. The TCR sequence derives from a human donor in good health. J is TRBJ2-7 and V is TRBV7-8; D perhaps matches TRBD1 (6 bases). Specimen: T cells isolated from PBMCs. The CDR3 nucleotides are TGTGCCAGCAGCCCCCCTCCCCCGGGGACATTCTACGAGCAGTACTTC. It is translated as CASSPPPPGTFYEQYF.